The next 20 T cell receptor beta chains were all read from a single sample in a study of T-cell reconstitution after alpha-beta-depleted transplantation in children. Unique molecular identifiers featured in how the TCRbeta library was prepared. TCRdb ran MiXCR on the PCR reads and lists one entry per CDR3 protein. The sample has roughly 400,000 distinct CDR3 sequences; around two fifths are singletons. The sample in question was PBMCs, obtained before TCRalphabeta/CD19-depleted stem cell transplant. These receptors all come from a girl aged 2 to 9 with aplastic anemia, due to receive a stem cell transplant.

This sequence joins TRBV29-1 and TRBJ2-1; D is undetermined. Between the trimmed V and J ends, which lost 4 bases and 6 bases, there was a span of 7 bases. The CDR3 covers 11 residues. Germline V lookup: CDR1 SQVTM, CDR2 ANQGSEA. CDR3 DNA sequence: TGCAGCGTTGGGGGAACCAATGAGCAGTTCTTC. Protein product: CSVGGTNEQFF.

The chain has TRBV29-1 and TRBJ2-5, with D uncertain. This CDR3 has 16 residues. The germline V and J ends were trimmed by 4 bases and 1 base, with 19 bases remaining between them. Germline V gene lookup returns CDR1 SQVTM and CDR2 ANQGSEA. In nucleotides, the CDR3 is TGCAGCGTTGGGGCTTTCCGACGAGTACCCCAAGAGACCCAGTACTTC. This translates into CSVGAFRRVPQETQYF.

The V gene is TRBV4-3, the J gene TRBJ2-2; tentative D call: TRBD1 (5 bases). Trimming removed 0 bases from V and 4 bases from J, with 15 bases in between. This CDR3 comprises 17 residues. Looked up from germline, CDR1 is LGHNA and CDR2 is YSLEER. In DNA, the CDR3 is TGCGCCAGCAGCCAAGAAGTCAGGGTAATGGGCACCGGGGAGCTGTTTTTT. It yields the protein CASSQEVRVMGTGELFF.

The chain has TRBV5-1 and TRBJ2-6, with TRBD1 identical over 8 bases. Germline CDR1 and CDR2: SGHRS and YFSETQ. The V segment lost 3 bases and the J segment 0 bases; nucleotides outside the gene matches: 8. The CDR3 has 18 residues. The CDR3 region has the DNA TGCGCCAGCAGCTCCACGGGACAGGCTAGCTCTGGGGCCAACGTCCTGACTTTC. Residues: CASSSTGQASSGANVLTF.

This clonotype was detected only a few times. This chain connects TRBV3-1 to TRBJ2-1; D possibly corresponds to TRBD1 (5 bases). Germline lookup yields CDR1 LGHDT and CDR2 YNNKEL (reference sequence). The CDR3 is 13 amino acids. V shed 5 bases and J shed 5 bases, with 10 bases lying between them. The CDR3 DNA is TGTGCCAGCAGCGGAAACAGGAACAATGAGCAGTTCTTC. It yields the protein CASSGNRNNEQFF.

This chain uses TRBV18 with TRBJ2-3; D may be TRBD2 (7 bases). V was shortened by 2 bases and J by 8 bases, with 35 bases between the two germline ends. The germline V gene encodes CDR1 KGHSH and CDR2 LQKENI. The CDR3 contains 21 residues. The CDR3 spells CASSPRGTYNSGSPLKTTQYF. CDR3 bases: TGTGCCAGCTCACCAAGGGGGACTTATAATAGCGGGTCCCCCCTCAAGACTACGCAGTATTTT.

Ten or more counts support this clonotype. The gene calls are TRBV5-1 and TRBJ2-1; TRBD2 agrees at 11 bases. The CDR3 extends over 17 amino acids. Germline-derived CDR1 and CDR2 are SGHRS and YFSETQ. The junction had 8 bases not matched to a gene; V was cut back by 0 bases and J by 6 bases. Here the CDR3 reads CASSLGRGTSGINEQFF. The CDR3 nucleotides read TGCGCCAGCAGCTTGGGCCGGGGGACTAGCGGAATCAATGAGCAGTTCTTC.

This clonotype showed up just a few times. V is TRBV20-1 and J is TRBJ2-1; 7 bases match TRBD2. CDR1 is DFQATT, CDR2 SNEGSKA, per germline (reference sequence). With V trimmed by 2 bases and J by 0 bases, 4 bases remained unmatched. The CDR3 extends over 15 amino acids. This CDR3 reads CSARRGRSSYNEQFF. The CDR3 bases are TGCAGTGCTAGACGCGGGAGAAGCTCCTACAATGAGCAGTTCTTC.

This clonotype was counted a few times. The chain links TRBV29-1 to TRBJ1-2; 9 bases map to TRBD1. J was trimmed by 2 bases and V by 4 bases; bases with no gene match: 8. Per germline, CDR1 SQVTM and CDR2 ANQGSEA. The CDR3 runs to 15 residues. CDR3 nucleotide sequence: TGCAGCGTTGCACCGCTGGGGACAGGGAACTATGGCTACACCTTC. Residues: CSVAPLGTGNYGYTF.

This chain connects TRBV29-1 to TRBJ2-5; TRBD1 might be the D (5 bases). The V end was cut by 7 bases, the J end by 3 bases, with 15 bases between. Germline V CDR1 and CDR2: SQVTM, ANQGSEA. This CDR3 is built from 13 residues. The CDR3: CSARDRLKETQYF. The CDR3 bases are TGCAGCGCTAGAGACAGACTCAAAGAGACCCAGTACTTC.

In this sample, this clonotype turned up many times. The V and J genes are TRBV3-1 and TRBJ2-3, with 10 bases fitting TRBD2. The CDR3 extends over 15 amino acids. The junction had 3 bases not matched to a gene; V was cut back by 4 bases and J by 2 bases. CDR1 is LGHDT, CDR2 YNNKEL, per germline (reference sequence). CDR3 sequence (DNA): TGTGCCAGCAGCCTGGGACTAGCGAACACAGATACGCAGTATTTT. It specifies CASSLGLANTDTQYF.

V gene TRBV24-1 combines with J gene TRBJ2-1; D gene uncertain. V lost 8 bases to trimming and J lost 3 bases, with 10 bases between them. This CDR3 contains 13 residues. Germline-derived CDR1 and CDR2 are KGHDR and SFDVKD. The CDR3 region is CATNRANYNEQFF. The DNA of the CDR3 is TGTGCCACCAATCGGGCCAACTACAATGAGCAGTTCTTC.

This clonotype was detected once. The CDR3 region is CSALPAGRDTGELFF. The CDR3 DNA is TGCAGTGCCCTTCCTGCAGGGAGGGACACCGGGGAGCTGTTTTTT. The chain joins TRBV20-1 to TRBJ2-2, with 7 nucleotides matching TRBD2. Germline V CDR1 and CDR2: DFQATT, SNEGSKA (reference sequence). The CDR3 runs 15 residues. Trimming cost V 6 bases and J 3 bases; bases outside gene matches: 10.

This rearrangement joins TRBV6-5 to TRBJ1-6; a weak D match, TRBD1 (5 bases). Germline CDR1 and CDR2: MNHEY and SVGAGI. Deletions cut 6 bases from V and 0 bases from J, with 15 bases between. The CDR3 is 17 residues long. The CDR3 sequence is CASSLDSASSYNSPLHF. Written as DNA, the CDR3 is TGTGCCAGCAGCTTAGACAGCGCCAGCTCCTATAATTCACCCCTCCACTTT.

The V call is TRBV29-1, the J call TRBJ2-7, with 9 bases matching TRBD1. Germline assignment: CDR1 SQVTM and CDR2 ANQGSEA. This CDR3 is 12 amino acids long. With 4 bases clipped from V and 3 bases from J, the junction kept 1 base outside the gene matches. The CDR3 DNA sequence: TGCAGCGTTGGGGGACAGGGCTACGAGCAGTACTTC. Translated: CSVGGQGYEQYF.

This clonotype was seen repeatedly, ten times or more. The rearrangement uses TRBV28 and TRBJ2-2; 12 nucleotides align to TRBD2. This CDR3 is 17 amino acids long. Trimming cost V 6 bases and J 5 bases; bases outside gene matches: 10. The germline V gene encodes CDR1 MDHEN and CDR2 SYDVKM. CDR3 sequence: CASSPIPGTSGTGELFF. DNA for the CDR3: TGTGCCAGCAGCCCAATTCCCGGGACTAGCGGGACCGGGGAGCTGTTTTTT.

This rearrangement joins TRBV29-1 to TRBJ2-3; a weak D match, TRBD1 (5 bases). Germline assignment: CDR1 SQVTM and CDR2 ANQGSEA. Trimming shortened V by 5 bases and J by 5 bases, and 20 bases separated the two germline ends. CDR3 length: 15 residues. The CDR3 loop is CSVSRRRFREDTQYF. CDR3 sequence (DNA): TGCAGCGTTAGTCGACGCCGCTTCAGGGAAGATACGCAGTATTTT.

This clonotype occurred many times. The chain is built from TRBV14 and TRBJ2-7; the D call may be TRBD1 or TRBD2 (6 bases each). The CDR3 is made up of 13 amino acids. Germline V gene lookup returns CDR1 SGHDN and CDR2 FVKESK. Trimming took 3 bases from V and 8 from J, leaving 14 bases between them. CDR3 residues: CASSHSTGAKQYF. The DNA of the CDR3 is TGTGCCAGCAGCCACAGTACGGGGGCCAAGCAGTACTTC.

This clonotype was observed once. The V call is TRBV20-1, the J call TRBJ1-3, with D tentatively TRBD1 (6 bases). Germline V gives CDR1 DFQATT, CDR2 SNEGSKA (reference sequence). V was shortened by 4 bases and J by 1 base, with 8 bases between the two germline ends. The CDR3 is 13 residues long. CDR3 region: CSAMTGSGNTIYF. CDR3 sequence (DNA): TGCAGTGCTATGACAGGTTCTGGAAACACCATATATTTT.

This clonotype came up a few times. The rearrangement uses TRBV7-2 and TRBJ2-3; D possibly corresponds to TRBD1 (5 bases). This CDR3 is built from 15 residues. Germline loops: CDR1 SGHTA, CDR2 FQGNSA. The V end was cut by 7 bases, the J end by 0 bases, with 14 bases between. For the CDR3, the DNA is TGTGCCAGCACTTGGGGCGGCCCTAGCACAGATACGCAGTATTTT. It codes for CASTWGGPSTDTQYF.